This T cell receptor (beta chain) emerged from a study of cytomegalovirus exposure and HLA in healthy donors. Germline CDR1 is SGHAT and CDR2 is FQNNGV. V dropped 3 bases and J dropped 5 bases, with 8 bases sitting between them. The CDR3 is 13 residues long. Unrecorded immune exposures were likely, despite nominal health at sampling. This PCR relied on a set of 60 Vbeta primers and 13 Jbeta primers. Some clones are missing from TCRdb's copy, which holds only in-frame ones; the method was immunoSEQ multiplex PCR. The top ten clones hold more than 2.5% of a sample with fewer than 200,000 clones, approximately 81% of them seen once. As concerns this clone: What it binds is unknown.

The study, taken as a whole, reports: Most CMV-associated TCR beta chains appeared HLA-restricted in a later analysis. Cytomegalovirus association was listed for about 160 TCR beta chains. Sequencing likely caused a cluster of highly shared sequence variants.

The genes are TRBV11-2 and TRBJ2-4, with D maybe TRBD1 (5 bases). The receptor was isolated from a female donor in good health and CMV-seronegative. The sequencing input was PBMCs. CDR3 loop: CASSLGPQNIQYF. The CDR3 DNA sequence: TGTGCCAGCAGCTTGGGGCCCCAAAACATTCAGTACTTC.